This T cell receptor (beta chain) stems from a study of neurological immune-mediated disorders. TCRdb independently ran MiXCR on the 5' RACE reads; one entry per CDR3 protein. Of approximately 19,000 distinct CDR3 sequences detected, about 15% appear once; the ten largest clones hold around 15%. This clonotype showed up many times. This CDR3 region has 14 residues. The V and J ends lost 0 bases and 5 bases respectively, with 10 bases between them. Looked up from germline, CDR1 is SGHVS and CDR2 is FNYEAQ. This chain connects TRBV7-6 to TRBJ2-5; unclear D gene. Sample: PBMCs. The source of this sequence is a female donor with HTLV-1-associated myelopathy (HAM/TSP). DNA of the CDR3: TGTGCCAGCAGCTTAGCTCCCATGGGCGAGACCCAGTACTTC. Residues: CASSLAPMGETQYF.